The 23 T cell receptor beta chains below were found in one sample sequenced in a study of T cell responses to AZD1222 COVID-19 vaccine. Data came from immunoSEQ multiplex PCR; TCRdb stores just in-frame clones and leaves some out. The table has approximately 150,000 clones, 80% to 95% seen once; the top ten hold about 2.3%. Sample: peripheral blood, taken on day 0 of AZD1222 vaccination. The receptor source for this set is an adult in good health.

The chain combines TRBV9 with TRBJ2-1; no clear D gene. Germline assignment: CDR1 SGDLS and CDR2 YYNGEE. This CDR3 is 13 amino acids long. Trimming left V 0 bases short and J 7 bases short, with 8 bases between. The CDR3 DNA reads TGTGCCAGCAGCGTAGGTGGTTGGAATGAGCAGTTCTTC. It codes for CASSVGGWNEQFF.

This sequence joins TRBV30 and TRBJ2-1; 7 bases align to TRBD1. The V and J ends lost 2 bases and 16 bases, in that order; junction bases with no gene match: 8. The CDR3 contains 11 residues. The germline gives CDR1 GTSNPN, CDR2 SVGIG (reference sequence). The CDR3, as DNA: TGTGCCTGGAGTAGAACAGGGGCGGTATTCTTC. It translates to CAWSRTGAVFF. The variable domain in full, completed from reference TRBV30 and TRBJ2-1, reads SQTIHQWPATLVQPVGSPLSLECTVEGTSNPNLYWYRQAAGRGLQLLFYSVGIGQISSEVPQNLSASRPQDRQFILSSKKLLLSDSGFYLCAWSRTGAVFFGPGTRLTVL.

The chain links TRBV5-1 to TRBJ2-7; 7 nucleotides agree with TRBD1. The CDR3 is 14 amino acids. The germline gives CDR1 SGHRS, CDR2 YFSETQ. J gave up 2 bases and V 2 bases, and 4 bases lay outside the gene matches. The CDR3 is CASSFGTETYEQYF. Written as DNA, the CDR3 is TGCGCCAGCAGCTTCGGGACAGAAACCTACGAGCAGTACTTC.

The chain uses TRBV20-1 and TRBJ2-7; D ambiguous. CDR1 and CDR2 (germline): DFQATT, SNEGSKA (reference sequence). The length of the CDR3 is 11 residues. V lost 3 bases, J lost 6 bases, and 9 bases lay in between. DNA for the CDR3: TGCAGTGCTAGTACCACCACCGAGCAGTACTTC. Translation gives CSASTTTEQYF.

The J gene is TRBJ1-5, the V gene TRBV5-4; D possibly corresponds to TRBD1 (5 bases). Per germline, CDR1 SGHNT and CDR2 YYREEE (reference sequence). This CDR3 comprises 15 residues. V gave up 2 bases and J gave up 4 bases, with 13 bases separating them. CDR3 residues: CASSLSGTGNQPQHF. The CDR3 bases are TGTGCCAGCAGCTTATCAGGGACCGGGAATCAGCCCCAGCATTTT.

CDR3: CAISESMGQGVRQPQHF. CDR3 nucleotides: TGTGCCATCAGTGAGTCGATGGGACAGGGTGTTCGTCAGCCCCAGCATTTT. The chain couples TRBV10-3 to TRBJ1-5; 9 positions agree with TRBD1. There are 17 residues in the CDR3. Germline V gives CDR1 ENHRY, CDR2 SYGVKD. The J segment lost 6 bases and the V segment lost 0 bases, leaving 9 bases of the junction unmatched.

The chain links TRBV6-1 to TRBJ1-5; maybe TRBD1 (6 bases). Germline CDR1 is MNHNS and CDR2 is SASEGT. There are 15 residues in the CDR3. Trimming took off 2 bases at V and 6 bases at J, with 14 bases between the two ends. CDR3 bases: TGTGCCAGCAGTGAATGGGGGCAAAGAGGTCAGCCCCAGCATTTT. As protein: CASSEWGQRGQPQHF.

V usage is TRBV4-2 and J usage is TRBJ2-6; 12 bases fit TRBD1. V lost 1 base, J lost 0 bases, and 4 bases stayed unmatched. This CDR3 contains 19 residues. Germline V gene sequence: CDR1 LGHNA, CDR2 YNFKEQ. The CDR3 spells CASSQVGTGGLSGANVLTF. CDR3 DNA: TGTGCCAGCAGCCAAGTAGGGACAGGGGGCCTCTCTGGGGCCAACGTCCTGACTTTC.

V usage is TRBV18 and J usage is TRBJ1-6; 9 nucleotides line up with TRBD1. The J segment lost 10 bases and the V segment lost 4 bases, leaving 5 bases of the junction unmatched. CDR1 and CDR2 (germline): KGHSH, LQKENI. The CDR3 contains 14 residues. CDR3 DNA: TGTGCCAGCTCACGGACAGGGGACGGCTCACCCCTCCACTTT. Its translation: CASSRTGDGSPLHF.

This rearrangement joins TRBV28 to TRBJ2-6; 9 positions match TRBD1. The germline gives CDR1 MDHEN, CDR2 SYDVKM. This CDR3 is built from 19 residues. V lost 2 bases, J lost 2 bases, and 10 bases stayed unmatched. DNA for the CDR3: TGTGCCAGCAGTTTAAGTAATCGGGACAGGGTAGCTGGGGCCAACGTCCTGACTTTC. Its protein product is CASSLSNRDRVAGANVLTF.

The chain combines TRBV5-3 with TRBJ1-1, with 7 bases that match TRBD1. TRBV5-3 is sorted into the ORF group, with uncertain function. The CDR3 is made up of 14 amino acids. Trimming at V came to 4 bases and at J to 0 bases, leaving 3 bases not matched to a gene. As DNA, the CDR3 is TGTGCCAGAAGCCGACAGGGACTGAACACTGAAGCTTTCTTT. Translation gives CARSRQGLNTEAFF.

The chain couples TRBV6-1 to TRBJ2-7; D ambiguous. Germline V lookup: CDR1 MNHNS, CDR2 SASEGT. The CDR3 has 14 amino acids. V shed 1 base and J shed 0 bases, with 7 bases lying between them. CDR3: CASSEEPRSYEQYF. As DNA, the CDR3 is TGTGCCAGCAGTGAAGAGCCCCGCTCCTACGAGCAGTACTTC.

The chain combines TRBV4-1 with TRBJ1-6, with 7 nucleotides matching TRBD1. The germline V gene has CDR1 MGHRA and CDR2 YSYEKL. CDR3 length: 15 amino acids. V shed 1 base, J shed 11 bases, and the junction held 8 bases outside the gene matches. The CDR3 coding sequence is TGCGCCAGCAGCCAAGGCCGCCGACAGGGCCCACCCCTCCACTTT. As protein: CASSQGRRQGPPLHF.

The V gene is TRBV27, the J gene TRBJ1-2; 9 nucleotides agree with TRBD1. Germline V gives CDR1 MNHEY, CDR2 SMNVEV (reference sequence). Trimming cost V 5 bases and J 4 bases; bases outside gene matches: 8. The CDR3 contains 15 residues. The CDR3 DNA is TGTGCCAGCAGTCTACGACAGGGGGGGATCTATGGCTACACCTTC. This encodes CASSLRQGGIYGYTF.

The chain is built from TRBV28 and TRBJ1-2; D is uncertain. V shed 6 bases and J shed 4 bases, with 18 bases lying between them. The CDR3 is made up of 15 amino acids. The germline CDR1 and CDR2 sequences are MDHEN and SYDVKM. The CDR3 coding sequence is TGTGCCAGCAGCTCCACGGGGTCAGTAGTCTATGGCTACACCTTC. It specifies CASSSTGSVVYGYTF.

A note on this clone: This same CDR3 is encoded by further DNA sequences in the sample. This chain links TRBV7-2 with TRBJ1-6; 7 positions agree with TRBD1. Germline values: CDR1 SGHTA, CDR2 FQGNSA. The CDR3 spans 14 residues. V shed 5 bases and J 10 bases; nucleotides not matched to a gene: 8. CDR3 in amino acids: CASSQQGLGSPLHF. DNA for the CDR3: TGTGCCAGCAGCCAACAGGGGCTTGGGTCACCCCTCCACTTT.

V is TRBV28 and J is TRBJ1-2; D perhaps matches TRBD1 (6 bases). The CDR3 totals 13 residues. V was trimmed by 9 bases and J by 3 bases, leaving 14 bases between them. Looked up from germline, CDR1 is MDHEN and CDR2 is SYDVKM. CDR3 nucleotide sequence: TGTGCCAGTGACAGGCTAGGGGACTATGGCTACACCTTC. This gives the protein CASDRLGDYGYTF.

The V and J genes are TRBV7-9 and TRBJ2-1; D assignment may be TRBD1 or TRBD2 (6 bases each). The CDR3 totals 15 residues. CDR1 SEHNR and CDR2 FQNEAQ come from the germline V gene (reference sequence). V lost 7 bases, J lost 0 bases, and 13 bases lay in between. DNA for the CDR3: TGTGCCAGCACTGGGGGGCCAAGCTCCTACAATGAGCAGTTCTTC. Amino acid sequence: CASTGGPSSYNEQFF.

V usage is TRBV30 and J usage is TRBJ2-7, with unresolved D. Germline V gives CDR1 GTSNPN, CDR2 SVGIG (reference sequence). This CDR3 comprises 15 residues. V gave up 1 base and J gave up 0 bases, with 13 bases separating them. The CDR3 loop is CAWSAPGETSYEQYF. The CDR3 nucleotides are TGTGCCTGGAGTGCTCCAGGAGAAACCTCCTACGAGCAGTACTTC. Full variable domain (missing parts from reference TRBV30 and TRBJ2-7): SQTIHQWPATLVQPVGSPLSLECTVEGTSNPNLYWYRQAAGRGLQLLFYSVGIGQISSEVPQNLSASRPQDRQFILSSKKLLLSDSGFYLCAWSAPGETSYEQYFGPGTRLTVT.

This chain uses TRBV24-1 with TRBJ2-7; 10 nucleotides line up with TRBD2. Trimming removed 5 bases from V and 9 bases from J; junction bases left unmatched: 9. Germline V gene sequence: CDR1 KGHDR, CDR2 SFDVKD. The CDR3 extends over 14 amino acids. The DNA of the CDR3 is TGTGCCACCAGTGCAGCGGGAGGGGTCTTTGGGCAGTACTTC. This gives the protein CATSAAGGVFGQYF.

The V gene is TRBV7-8, the J gene TRBJ2-1, with D maybe TRBD1 (6 bases). This CDR3 has 15 amino acids. Germline V gives CDR1 SGHVS, CDR2 FQNEAQ. V was trimmed by 6 bases and J by 0 bases, leaving 12 bases between them. CDR3 coding DNA: TGTGCCAGCAGTCCGACAGGAGCCTCCTACAATGAGCAGTTCTTC. This sequence encodes CASSPTGASYNEQFF.

The chain employs TRBV10-3 and TRBJ2-2; D is ambiguous. Trimming shortened V by 4 bases and J by 6 bases, and 12 bases separated the two germline ends. This CDR3 region has 14 residues. Germline CDR1 and CDR2: ENHRY and SYGVKD. The CDR3 region has the DNA TGTGCCATCAGTGGGCAGGTTGGGCCCGGGGAGCTGTTTTTT. Its translation is CAISGQVGPGELFF.

The chain carries TRBV6-2 or TRBV6-3 and TRBJ1-5; 9 nucleotides line up with TRBD1. J was trimmed by 3 bases and V by 5 bases; bases with no gene match: 11. The CDR3 loop spans 17 amino acids. Germline V gives CDR1 MNHEY, CDR2 SVGEGT. The CDR3 here is CASSTSPGQGPNQPQHF. The CDR3 DNA sequence: TGTGCCAGCAGTACCTCCCCGGGACAGGGACCCAATCAGCCCCAGCATTTT.